The 5 T cell receptor beta chains listed next were all sequenced from one sample in a study of cytomegalovirus exposure and HLA in healthy donors. TCRdb's table, derived via immunoSEQ multiplex PCR, lists solely in-frame clones and lacks some. The sample lists some 140,000 clones, roughly 79% occurring once. The sequencing input was PBMCs. The receptors were gathered from a man aged 25-45 years in good health and CMV-seropositive.

The rearrangement joins TRBV5-1 to TRBJ1-2, with D uncertain. In germline, CDR1 is SGHRS, CDR2 YFSETQ. The CDR3 spans 13 residues. V was cut by 4 bases and J by 4 bases, with 11 bases left in between. CDR3 DNA sequence: TGCGCCAGCAGCAGCGGACTGACCTATGGCTACACCTTC. Translating it yields CASSSGLTYGYTF.

This chain links TRBV19 with TRBJ1-2; D is undetermined. The germline CDR1 and CDR2 sequences are LNHDA and SQIVND (reference sequence). The CDR3 contains 11 residues. Trimming removed 8 bases at V and 4 bases at J, with 8 bases between. CDR3 DNA sequence: TGTGCCAGTCGGGATCGCTATGGCTACACCTTC. It is translated as CASRDRYGYTF.

The chain combines TRBV9 with TRBJ2-5; TRBD2 might be the D (6 bases). CDR1 is SGDLS, CDR2 YYNGEE, per germline. The germline V and J ends were trimmed by 3 bases and 0 bases, with 12 bases remaining between them. The CDR3 totals 15 residues. CDR3 region: CASSDYRENQETQYF. The CDR3 nucleotides read TGTGCCAGCAGCGACTACCGGGAGAACCAAGAGACCCAGTACTTC.

The chain joins TRBV7-2 to TRBJ2-7; 7 nucleotides align to TRBD1. Per germline, CDR1 SGHTA and CDR2 FQGNSA. V was clipped by 5 bases and J by 4 bases; unmatched bases: 11. The CDR3 spans 15 residues. CDR3 DNA: TGTGCCAGCAGCCCAGGGATGAGACAGGGATACGAGCAGTACTTC. Translated: CASSPGMRQGYEQYF.

This clone came up a few times. V gene TRBV13 combines with J gene TRBJ1-2; D is unresolved. Trimming pared 4 bases from V and 4 bases from J, leaving 13 bases between. The CDR3 is made up of 14 amino acids. The V gene's germline CDR1 is PRHDT and CDR2 FYEKMQ (reference sequence). The CDR3 is CASSSEEGIYGYTF. The CDR3 DNA is TGTGCCAGCAGCTCTGAGGAGGGAATCTATGGCTACACCTTC.